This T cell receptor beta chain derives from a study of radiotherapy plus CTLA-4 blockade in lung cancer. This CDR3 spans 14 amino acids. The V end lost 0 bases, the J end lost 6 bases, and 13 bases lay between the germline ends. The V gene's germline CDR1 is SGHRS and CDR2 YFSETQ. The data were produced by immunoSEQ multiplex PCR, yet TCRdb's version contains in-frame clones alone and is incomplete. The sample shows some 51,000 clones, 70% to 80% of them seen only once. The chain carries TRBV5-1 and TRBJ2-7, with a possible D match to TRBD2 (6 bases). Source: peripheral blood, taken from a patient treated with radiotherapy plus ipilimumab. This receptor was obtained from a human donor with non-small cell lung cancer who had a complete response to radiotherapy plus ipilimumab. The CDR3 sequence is CASSLGLGGREQYV. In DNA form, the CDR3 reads TGCGCCAGCAGCTTGGGCCTAGGAGGGCGCGAGCAGTACGTC.